These 26 T cell receptor beta chains share one sample of origin, sequenced in a study of cytomegalovirus exposure and HLA in healthy donors. The primer mix had 60 Vbeta and 13 Jbeta primers. The repertoire was sequenced with immunoSEQ multiplex PCR; TCRdb's copy has only in-frame clones and lacks some. This sample has 250,000 to 350,000 clones, with around two thirds found just once. The specimen was PBMCs. These receptors all come from a female donor in good health and CMV-seronegative.

The V gene is TRBV7-8, the J gene TRBJ2-4; TRBD1 matches at 8 bases. Germline CDR1 reads SGHVS; CDR2 reads FQNEAQ. Germline trimming cut 0 bases from V and 2 bases from J; bases unmatched to any gene: 15. The CDR3 is 20 residues long. DNA of the CDR3: TGTGCCAGCAGCTTAGCGAGCTACAGGGGGAGTGCTCGGACCAAAAACATTCAGTACTTC. Its translation: CASSLASYRGSARTKNIQYF.

The sample holds one count of this clone. This chain links TRBV11-3 with TRBJ2-7, with D possibly TRBD1 on 5 matching bases. V lost 5 bases and J 2 bases, leaving 16 bases between the germline ends. The CDR3 consists of 15 residues. Germline V gives CDR1 SGHNT, CDR2 YENEEA. CDR3 region: CASSAEWGSTYEQYF. CDR3 sequence (DNA): TGTGCCAGCAGCGCCGAGTGGGGCAGCACCTACGAGCAGTACTTC.

This chain links TRBV30 with TRBJ2-1, with TRBD1 matching over 8 bases. The germline V gene encodes CDR1 GTSNPN and CDR2 SVGIG (reference sequence). After removal of 3 bases from V and 10 bases from J, the junction contained 5 bases not matched to a gene. CDR3 length: 12 residues. CDR3 in DNA: TGTGCCTGGAGCCCAGGGGGCGGAGAGCAGTTCTTC. As protein: CAWSPGGGEQFF.

J is TRBJ1-2 and V is TRBV15; possible D gene TRBD1, 5 bases. The CDR3 totals 13 residues. V dropped 1 base and J dropped 6 bases, with 9 bases sitting between them. The germline V gene encodes CDR1 LNHNV and CDR2 YYDKDF (reference sequence). The CDR3 protein is CATSRVIGDGYTF. In nucleotides, the CDR3 is TGTGCCACCAGCAGAGTCATAGGGGATGGCTACACCTTC.

On this clone: The junction departs from the called germline gene at one end, perhaps through a read error. The chain recombines TRBV7-9 with TRBJ2-7; weak D call: TRBD1 (6 bases). The CDR3 totals 12 residues. Germline lookup yields CDR1 SEHNR and CDR2 FQNEAQ (reference sequence). CDR3 amino acids: CSSSEQGYEQYF. CDR3 in DNA: TGTTCCAGCAGCGAACAGGGCTACGAGCAGTACTTC. Looking up the rest from reference TRBV7-9 and TRBJ2-7 gives the full variable domain: DTGVSQNPRHKITKRGQNVTFRCDPISEHNRLYWYRQTLGQGPEFLTYFQNEAQLEKSRLLSDRFSAERPKGSFSTLEIQRTEQGDSAMYLCSSSEQGYEQYFGPGTRLTVT.

This clone came up a few times. V and J are TRBV7-9 and TRBJ1-3, with 8 positions matching TRBD1. CDR1 is SEHNR and CDR2 is FQNEAQ in the germline V gene (reference sequence). Losses at the gene ends were 5 bases for V and 2 bases for J; bases not matched to a gene: 5. The CDR3 covers 15 residues. The CDR3 region has the DNA TGTGCCAGCAGCCCCCAGGACAGGGCTGGAAACACCATATATTTT. It specifies CASSPQDRAGNTIYF.

The gene calls are TRBV6-1 and TRBJ2-5, with 8 bases aligning to TRBD2. The last part of the DNA fits TRBJ2-7 better; the J call may be wrong. This CDR3 contains 12 residues. Germline CDR1 reads MNHNS; CDR2 reads SASEGT. The CDR3 here is CASSPGGGEQYF. The CDR3 DNA follows: TGTGCCAGCAGCCCCGGGGGGGGCGAGCAGTACTTC.

Only a few counts were recorded for this clone. Lacking the conserved final phenylalanine or tryptophan, this CDR3 likely reflects a read error. The DNA is left out, because the CDR3 cannot be placed on it with certainty; the CDR3 is given as TCRdb lists it. The chain carries TRBV30 and TRBJ2-3; the DNA was not used to check the table's D call, TRBD1. The CDR3 comprises 9 residues, both ends counted. Germline CDR1 reads GTSNPN; CDR2 reads SVGIG (reference sequence). This CDR3 reads CAWSTHRDL.

The V gene is TRBV7-8, the J gene TRBJ1-1; 9 positions agree with TRBD1. V shed 1 base, J shed 1 base, and the junction held 7 bases outside the gene matches. The CDR3 sequence is 17 residues long. Germline values: CDR1 SGHVS, CDR2 FQNEAQ. The CDR3 sequence: CASSLVQGATKNTEAFF. The DNA for the CDR3 is TGTGCCAGCAGCTTAGTACAGGGGGCCACAAAGAACACTGAAGCTTTCTTT.

The rearrangement uses TRBV11-3 and TRBJ2-3, with 8 bases fitting TRBD2. The CDR3 loop spans 16 amino acids. J was trimmed by 6 bases and V by 4 bases; bases with no gene match: 12. Germline CDR1 reads SGHNT; CDR2 reads YENEEA. CDR3 DNA sequence: TGTGCCAGCAGCTACAAGACGGGAGGGGGAGGCGATACGCAGTATTTT. This translates into CASSYKTGGGGDTQYF.

This clone was picked up a small number of times. This chain connects TRBV11-2 to TRBJ1-3; 8 bases fit TRBD1. Trimming cost V 3 bases and J 2 bases; bases outside gene matches: 3. This CDR3 region has 15 residues. Germline CDR1 SGHAT, CDR2 FQNNGV. This chain's CDR3 is CASSFDRGTGNTIYF. CDR3 nucleotide sequence: TGTGCCAGCAGCTTCGACAGGGGCACTGGAAACACCATATATTTT.

The V call is TRBV29-1, the J call TRBJ1-1; tentatively, D is TRBD1 (5 bases). Germline CDR1 reads SQVTM; CDR2 reads ANQGSEA. The CDR3 covers 13 residues. The V gene lost 7 bases and the J gene lost 4 bases, with 16 bases spanning the gap. Written as DNA, the CDR3 is TGCAGCGCCCGAAGTCGGGGGTCCACTGAAGCTTTCTTT. Protein: CSARSRGSTEAFF.

The chain has TRBV5-6 and TRBJ2-2, with D hard to call. This CDR3 region has 15 residues. Germline-derived CDR1 and CDR2 are SGHDT and YYEEEE. V was trimmed by 0 bases and J by 7 bases, leaving 13 bases between them. The CDR3 region is CASSLVLQPGGELFF. DNA for the CDR3: TGTGCCAGCAGCTTGGTGTTACAGCCTGGCGGGGAGCTGTTTTTT.

This chain links TRBV21-1 with TRBJ2-1; the D call in the table, TRBD1, was not verified against the DNA. TRBV21-1 has pseudogene status. The CDR3 totals 15 residues. The CDR3 DNA reads as TGTGCCAGCAGCGAACCGGGACAGGATATCTATGAGCAGTTCTTC. This sequence encodes CASSEPGQDIYEQFF.

V usage is TRBV27 and J usage is TRBJ1-4; D perhaps matches TRBD1 (6 bases). Trimming shortened V by 8 bases and J by 3 bases, and 16 bases separated the two germline ends. Germline values: CDR1 MNHEY, CDR2 SMNVEV (reference sequence). This CDR3 comprises 15 residues. The CDR3 DNA follows: TGTGCCAGCGGGACCCGACAGGCCCCTAATGAAAAACTGTTTTTT. It codes for CASGTRQAPNEKLFF.

This sequence joins TRBV6-4 and TRBJ1-1, with no clear D. Germline V gives CDR1 MRHNA, CDR2 SNTAGT. This CDR3 region has 13 residues. V shed 3 bases and J shed 1 base, with 6 bases lying between them. DNA of the CDR3: TGTGCCAGCAGTGAACAGAGGAACACTGAAGCTTTCTTT. Its translation: CASSEQRNTEAFF.

The rearrangement links TRBV10-3 to TRBJ2-2, with TRBD2 as a possible D gene (6 bases). The CDR3 consists of 14 residues. Trimming left V 2 bases short and J 5 bases short, with 9 bases between. Per the germline V gene, CDR1 is ENHRY and CDR2 is SYGVKD. The CDR3 protein is CAISEPGRTGELFF. CDR3 DNA: TGTGCCATCAGTGAGCCGGGGAGGACCGGGGAGCTGTTTTTT.

The chain recombines TRBV30 with TRBJ2-3; D ambiguous. Deletions cut 2 bases from V and 6 bases from J, with 6 bases between. Germline assignment: CDR1 GTSNPN and CDR2 SVGIG (reference sequence). The CDR3 length is 11 residues. The CDR3 reads CAWSRADTQYF. The CDR3 DNA reads as TGTGCCTGGAGTCGCGCGGATACGCAGTATTTT.

This clone showed up just a few times. The chain links TRBV18 to TRBJ2-7, with a tentative D call TRBD1 (5 bases). Trimming left V 3 bases short and J 2 bases short, with 14 bases between. Per germline, CDR1 KGHSH and CDR2 LQKENI. The CDR3 is 15 residues long. CDR3 DNA: TGTGCCAGCTCACCCGACAGACAGCCAACCTACGAGCAGTACTTC. As protein: CASSPDRQPTYEQYF. The whole variable domain, filled in from reference TRBV18 and TRBJ2-7, reads NAGVMQNPRHLVRRRGQEARLRCSPMKGHSHVYWYRQLPEEGLKFMVYLQKENIIDESGMPKERFSAEFPKEGPSILRIQQVVRGDSAAYFCASSPDRQPTYEQYFGPGTRLTVT.

About this clone: Other DNA sequences in the sample encode the same CDR3. The chain uses TRBV5-1 and TRBJ1-4; no clear D gene. The CDR3 is 14 amino acids. Germline loops: CDR1 SGHRS, CDR2 YFSETQ. The germline V and J ends were trimmed by 4 bases and 0 bases, with 7 bases remaining between them. The CDR3 region has the DNA TGCGCCAGCAGCCCGGTTGCAACTAATGAAAAACTGTTTTTT. It yields the protein CASSPVATNEKLFF.

This clone was seen only once. The chain has TRBV5-1 and TRBJ2-7; D is perhaps TRBD2 (6 bases). V was trimmed by 4 bases and J by 0 bases, leaving 14 bases between them. The CDR3 is 15 amino acids. Per germline, CDR1 SGHRS and CDR2 YFSETQ. The CDR3 loop is CASSPGVGGSYEQYF. CDR3 in DNA: TGCGCCAGCAGCCCCGGAGTGGGGGGCTCCTACGAGCAGTACTTC.

As regards this clone: The DNA is left out, because the CDR3 cannot be placed on it with certainty; the CDR3 is given as TCRdb lists it. V gene TRBV21-1 combines with J gene TRBJ1-3. TRBV21-1 is flagged as a pseudogene. Including both end residues, the CDR3 is 19 amino acids long. The CDR3 region is CASSPVGWGAQYSGNTIYF.

Only a few counts were recorded for this clone. The V and J genes are TRBV6-6 and TRBJ2-7; tentatively, D is TRBD1 (6 bases). The CDR3 is 13 residues long. With 5 bases removed from V and 6 bases from J, the gap between germline ends came to 14 bases. Germline-derived CDR1 and CDR2 are MNHNY and SVGAGI (reference sequence). The CDR3 DNA reads TGTGCCAGCAGTCCCGCCTTAGGGGGCGAGCAGTACTTC. It translates to CASSPALGGEQYF.

The chain combines TRBV2 with TRBJ2-5; 13 bases agree with TRBD2. The DNA end favors TRBJ2-7, so the J call may be wrong. Germline lookup yields CDR1 SNHLY and CDR2 FYNNEI. The CDR3 has 16 amino acids. The DNA of the CDR3 is TGTGCCAGCAGTGTGGGACTAGCGGGATCGTTCAACGAGCAGTACTTC. It is translated as CASSVGLAGSFNEQYF.

The CDR3 loop is CASSDWQTYEQYF. The DNA of the CDR3 is TGTGCCAGCAGTGATTGGCAGACCTACGAGCAGTACTTC. The J gene is TRBJ2-7, the V gene TRBV6-1; D is ambiguous. CDR3 size: 13 residues. Per germline, CDR1 MNHNS and CDR2 SASEGT. Trimming removed 3 bases at V and 2 bases at J, with 8 bases between.

V and J are TRBV28 and TRBJ2-7; 8 bases agree with TRBD2. The length of the CDR3 is 14 residues. Trimming took 8 bases from V and 5 from J; bases not matched to a gene: 11. Looked up from germline, CDR1 is MDHEN and CDR2 is SYDVKM. The CDR3 spells CASLSSSGRDEQYF. CDR3 DNA sequence: TGTGCCAGCCTCAGCTCTAGCGGGCGCGACGAGCAGTACTTC.